Below, 20 T cell receptor beta chains from the same sample are listed, as sequenced in a study of CD8 T cells in Susac syndrome. Reverse transcription used roughly 0.5 to 1 ug RNA and random hexamers. TCRdb reprocessed the immunoSEQ multiplex PCR reads with MiXCR, giving one entry per CDR3 protein. Among some 57,000 distinct CDR3 sequences listed, roughly 92% were seen once. Sequenced material: CD8+ T cells from PBMCs. Receptors were obtained from a human donor in good health.

Concerning this clonotype itself: One end of the junction fails to match germline, which may point to a read error. As DNA, the CDR3 is TGCACCAGCAGCCAAGGCTCAACCCCTAGGGATGAGCAGTTCTTC. It encodes CTSSQGSTPRDEQFF. The chain joins TRBV4-1 to TRBJ2-1, with D hard to call. There are 15 residues in the CDR3. Germline lookup yields CDR1 MGHRA and CDR2 YSYEKL.

V gene TRBV7-3 combines with J gene TRBJ2-1, with 8 positions matching TRBD2. J gave up 2 bases and V 4 bases, and 10 bases lay outside the gene matches. Germline V lookup: CDR1 SGHTA, CDR2 FQGTGA. This CDR3 region has 17 residues. The CDR3 is CASSSPEGGGPYNEQFF. The CDR3 bases are TGTGCCAGCAGCTCCCCCGAGGGCGGGGGGCCCTACAATGAGCAGTTCTTC.

This clonotype appeared a few times. The chain links TRBV10-3 to TRBJ2-7; D tentatively reads TRBD1 or TRBD2 (5 bases each). CDR3 length equals 14 residues. V lost 0 bases and J 4 bases, leaving 10 bases between the germline ends. CDR1 ENHRY and CDR2 SYGVKD come from the germline V gene. The CDR3: CAISESTGPYEQYF. The CDR3 DNA reads TGTGCCATCAGTGAGTCGACGGGGCCTTACGAGCAGTACTTC.

The gene calls are TRBV7-9 and TRBJ2-7; TRBD2 is a possible D gene (5 bases). Trimming left V 2 bases short and J 1 base short, with 9 bases between. Per germline, CDR1 SEHNR and CDR2 FQNEAQ (reference sequence). The CDR3 has 14 residues. The CDR3 reads CASSLPRESYEQYF. The CDR3 coding sequence is TGTGCCAGCAGCTTACCGAGGGAGTCCTACGAGCAGTACTTC.

V and J are TRBV20-1 and TRBJ2-7; 9 bases fit TRBD2. This CDR3 has 15 amino acids. CDR1 is DFQATT, CDR2 SNEGSKA, per germline (reference sequence). Losses at the gene ends were 0 bases for V and 0 bases for J; bases not matched to a gene: 3. CDR3 DNA: TGCAGTGCTAGAGATGAGCGGGGGGCCTCCTACGAGCAGTACTTC. Its protein is CSARDERGASYEQYF.

Here the CDR3 DNA reads TGTGCCAGCAGCCAAGATTCCCCCCCAGGGGCCCACTCCTACAATGAGCAGTTCTTC. This encodes CASSQDSPPGAHSYNEQFF. The chain links TRBV14 to TRBJ2-1, with D possibly matching TRBD1 (6 bases). From germline, CDR1 is SGHDN and CDR2 FVKESK. The V end lost 0 bases, the J end lost 0 bases, and 18 bases lay between the germline ends. The CDR3 has 19 amino acids.

This chain uses TRBV6-5 with TRBJ1-1; D is unresolved. V lost 5 bases to trimming and J lost 1 base, with 11 bases between them. Germline CDR1 reads MNHEY; CDR2 reads SVGAGI. The CDR3 loop spans 14 amino acids. CDR3 sequence reads: CASSASTRNTEAFF. Written as DNA, the CDR3 is TGTGCCAGCAGTGCCTCGACACGGAACACTGAAGCTTTCTTT.

This chain uses TRBV18 with TRBJ2-7; D unclear. CDR1 is KGHSH, CDR2 LQKENI, per germline. The CDR3 is 13 residues long. The V and J ends lost 4 bases and 5 bases respectively, with 12 bases between them. The CDR3 reads CASSRARFNEQYF. The CDR3 nucleotides read TGTGCCAGCTCACGAGCCCGTTTTAACGAGCAGTACTTC.

The gene calls are TRBV5-1 and TRBJ2-7; TRBD1 matches at 8 bases. Germline assignment: CDR1 SGHRS and CDR2 YFSETQ. The CDR3 runs 14 residues. J was trimmed by 2 bases and V by 3 bases; bases with no gene match: 4. The CDR3 region has the DNA TGCGCCAGCAGCTCTCAGGACAGGGCCTACGAGCAGTACTTC. It specifies CASSSQDRAYEQYF.

The rearrangement joins TRBV6-2 or TRBV6-3 to TRBJ2-1, with TRBD1 identical over 8 bases. CDR3 length equals 15 residues. With 0 bases clipped from V and 7 bases from J, the junction kept 5 bases outside the gene matches. Germline V CDR1 and CDR2: MNHEY, SVGEGT. The CDR3 nucleotides are TGTGCCAGCAGTTACTCTGACAGGGGTGGGAATGAGCAGTTCTTC. Its translation: CASSYSDRGGNEQFF.

V is TRBV7-3 and J is TRBJ2-7, with D perhaps assigned TRBD1 or TRBD2 (5 bases each). Deletions cut 2 bases from V and 0 bases from J, with 11 bases between. This CDR3 has 15 amino acids. Per germline, CDR1 SGHTA and CDR2 FQGTGA. In DNA, the CDR3 is TGTGCCAGCAGCTTATATGCAGGGAGCTCCTACGAGCAGTACTTC. Encoded protein: CASSLYAGSSYEQYF.

In its sample, this clonotype was seen once. The chain links TRBV14 to TRBJ2-1; D gene unclear. The ends were cut back, 1 base at V and 5 bases at J, with 9 bases in the middle. Germline V gene lookup returns CDR1 SGHDN and CDR2 FVKESK. This CDR3 region has 14 residues. CDR3: CASSQGLLHNEQFF. DNA of the CDR3: TGTGCCAGCAGCCAAGGTCTACTTCACAATGAGCAGTTCTTC. The entire variable domain, with the rest obtained from reference TRBV14 and TRBJ2-1, is as follows: EAGVTQFPSHSVIEKGQTVTLRCDPISGHDNLYWYRRVMGKEIKFLLHFVKESKQDESGMPNNRFLAERTGGTYSTLKVQPAELEDSGVYFCASSQGLLHNEQFFGPGTRLTVL.

J is TRBJ2-5 and V is TRBV29-1; 10 bases match TRBD1. Germline CDR1 and CDR2: SQVTM and ANQGSEA. The CDR3 sequence is 13 residues long. J was trimmed by 2 bases and V by 4 bases; bases with no gene match: 1. CDR3 sequence reads: CSVVGQGQETQYF. CDR3 in DNA: TGCAGCGTTGTGGGACAGGGGCAAGAGACCCAGTACTTC.

The chain uses TRBV4-2 and TRBJ1-3; D is ambiguous. The CDR3 consists of 13 residues. Trimming pared 1 base from V and 2 bases from J, leaving 3 bases between. Per the germline V gene, CDR1 is LGHNA and CDR2 is YNFKEQ. The CDR3 here is CASSQAAGNTIYF. CDR3 bases: TGTGCCAGCAGCCAAGCAGCTGGAAACACCATATATTTT.

The chain carries TRBV7-6 and TRBJ2-5; 12 nucleotides line up with TRBD2. The CDR3 loop spans 19 amino acids. V gave up 1 base and J gave up 1 base; unmatched junction bases: 10. CDR1 SGHVS and CDR2 FNYEAQ come from the germline V gene. The CDR3 sequence: CASSLGLAGGHLPQETQYF. The CDR3 DNA sequence: TGTGCCAGCAGCTTAGGCCTAGCGGGGGGGCATTTACCCCAAGAGACCCAGTACTTC. The whole variable domain, filled in from reference TRBV7-6 and TRBJ2-5, reads GAGVSQSPRYKVTKRGQDVALRCDPISGHVSLYWYRQALGQGPEFLTYFNYEAQQDKSGLPNDRFSAERPEGSISTLTIQRTEQRDSAMYRCASSLGLAGGHLPQETQYFGPGTRLLVL.

The genes are TRBV19 and TRBJ1-1; D is perhaps TRBD1 (5 bases). V lost 5 bases to trimming and J lost 1 base, with 14 bases between them. This CDR3 region has 15 residues. Germline lookup yields CDR1 LNHDA and CDR2 SQIVND (reference sequence). CDR3 coding DNA: TGTGCCAGTAGTCCGGGGGACGGCTGGAACACTGAAGCTTTCTTT. It is translated as CASSPGDGWNTEAFF.

This chain joins TRBV7-3 and TRBJ1-1; 8 nucleotides line up with TRBD1. This CDR3 spans 15 amino acids. CDR1 SGHTA and CDR2 FQGTGA come from the germline V gene. V was clipped by 6 bases and J by 3 bases; unmatched bases: 9. The CDR3 loop is CASRYSDRGDTEAFF. The DNA for the CDR3 is TGTGCCAGCAGATATTCCGACAGGGGAGACACTGAAGCTTTCTTT. Looking up the rest from reference TRBV7-3 and TRBJ1-1 gives the full variable domain: GAGVSQTPSNKVTEKGKYVELRCDPISGHTALYWYRQSLGQGPEFLIYFQGTGAADDSGLPNDRFFAVRPEGSVSTLKIQRTERGDSAVYLCASRYSDRGDTEAFFGQGTRLTVV.

CDR3 sequence: CASSFCRGRREQYF. CDR3 DNA sequence: TGTGCCAGCAGTTTTTGCAGGGGCCGGCGCGAGCAGTACTTC. The chain uses TRBV27 and TRBJ2-7, with D maybe TRBD1 (6 bases). The CDR3 covers 14 residues. The V end was cut by 3 bases, the J end by 6 bases, with 15 bases between. CDR1 MNHEY and CDR2 SMNVEV come from the germline V gene (reference sequence).

This chain connects TRBV11-1 to TRBJ1-4, with TRBD1 as a possible D gene (6 bases). Germline V CDR1 and CDR2: SGHAT, FQDESV (reference sequence). CDR3 size: 17 residues. V was shortened by 4 bases and J by 6 bases, with 21 bases between the two germline ends. The CDR3 nucleotides read TGTGCCAGCAGCTCCGGTCGTGGGGGCCTGTCGGATGAAAAACTGTTTTTT. Its translation: CASSSGRGGLSDEKLFF.

The chain is built from TRBV9 and TRBJ1-3, with D maybe TRBD1 (5 bases). V dropped 3 bases and J dropped 0 bases, with 28 bases sitting between them. From germline, CDR1 is SGDLS and CDR2 YYNGEE. The CDR3 is made up of 21 amino acids. CDR3 nucleotides: TGTGCCAGCAGCGGCCCCTCCCGGGGACCCCCAACCCAAGTCTCTGGAAACACCATATATTTT. This sequence encodes CASSGPSRGPPTQVSGNTIYF.